The next 17 T cell receptor beta chains were all read from a single sample in a study of T cells in Graves' hyperthyroidism and ophthalmopathy. Using RNA transcripts as the source, TCR beta CDR3 regions were amplified. Using the HTBI primer set, a first-round RT-PCR was run on the TCR CDR3. TCRdb fed the multiplex PCR reads into MiXCR, producing one record per CDR3 protein. Of about 620,000 distinct CDR3 sequences in the sample, about 17% were seen once. Material: blood. Receptors originate from a woman younger than 45 with Graves' hyperthyroidism.

This chain connects TRBV4-1 to TRBJ2-3; D perhaps matches TRBD2 (6 bases). Germline V gene data show CDR1 as MGHRA and CDR2 as YSYEKL. CDR3 length: 13 amino acids. V was shortened by 3 bases and J by 4 bases, with 8 bases between the two germline ends. The CDR3 region has the DNA TGCGCCAGCAGCCAGAGGGAGGCAGATACGCAGTATTTT. Protein product: CASSQREADTQYF.

This clonotype showed up just a few times. The V call is TRBV2, the J call TRBJ1-4; 7 positions match TRBD1. CDR1 and CDR2 from the germline V gene are SNHLY and FYNNEI. Trimming at V came to 3 bases and at J to 6 bases, leaving 7 bases not matched to a gene. The CDR3 sequence is 15 residues long. In DNA, the CDR3 is TGTGCCAGCAGTGAGTCGACAGGGCGGGATGAAAAACTGTTTTTT. This translates into CASSESTGRDEKLFF. Combining the CDR3 with reference TRBV2 and TRBJ1-4 gives the whole variable domain EPEVTQTPSHQVTQMGQEVILRCVPISNHLYFYWYRQILGQKVEFLVSFYNNEISEKSEIFDDQFSVERPDGSNFTLKIRSTKLEDSAMYFCASSESTGRDEKLFFGSGTQLSVL.

This clonotype was found many times. The chain uses TRBV20-1 and TRBJ2-1; no reliable D call. The CDR3 spans 14 residues. CDR1 is DFQATT, CDR2 SNEGSKA, per germline (reference sequence). The V end lost 3 bases, the J end lost 3 bases, and 12 bases lay between the germline ends. CDR3 region: CSASVQVSYNEQFF. The CDR3 DNA follows: TGCAGTGCTAGTGTCCAGGTGAGCTACAATGAGCAGTTCTTC.

This clonotype was seen a handful of times. This chain uses TRBV28 with TRBJ1-4; 7 positions match TRBD1. V dropped 6 bases and J dropped 3; count of bases not matched to a gene: 7. CDR1 and CDR2 (germline): MDHEN, SYDVKM. This CDR3 is built from 15 residues. The CDR3 is CASRNRGSANEKLFF. The DNA for the CDR3 is TGTGCCAGCAGAAACAGGGGCTCGGCTAATGAAAAACTGTTTTTT.

This clonotype has only a few counts. The chain couples TRBV7-3 to TRBJ2-5; TRBD2 is a possible D gene (6 bases). CDR3 length equals 13 residues. Trimming pared 8 bases from V and 4 bases from J, leaving 14 bases between. Germline-derived CDR1 and CDR2 are SGHTA and FQGTGA. The CDR3 is CASAGGSLETQYF. CDR3 in DNA: TGTGCCAGCGCTGGGGGGTCCCTAGAGACCCAGTACTTC.

The rearrangement joins TRBV9 to TRBJ2-7; D is unresolved. Germline CDR1 and CDR2: SGDLS and YYNGEE. The CDR3 is 14 residues long. V dropped 3 bases and J dropped 2 bases, with 12 bases sitting between them. The CDR3 coding sequence is TGTGCCAGCAGCGACTCCCCCTTTACCTACGAGCAGTACTTC. As protein: CASSDSPFTYEQYF.

There are many counts of this clonotype. V gene TRBV7-2 combines with J gene TRBJ1-1; 8 nucleotides align to TRBD1. Trimming at V came to 4 bases and at J to 0 bases, leaving 7 bases not matched to a gene. Germline V gene lookup returns CDR1 SGHTA and CDR2 FQGNSA. CDR3 length: 16 amino acids. CDR3: CASSSPGQEMNTEAFF. The CDR3 DNA sequence: TGTGCCAGCAGCTCACCGGGACAGGAGATGAACACTGAAGCTTTCTTT.

In this sample, this clonotype turned up many times. The chain recombines TRBV28 with TRBJ1-2, with D unclear. The V gene's germline CDR1 is MDHEN and CDR2 SYDVKM. This CDR3 is 15 amino acids long. V dropped 2 bases and J dropped 6 bases, with 16 bases sitting between them. This CDR3 is CASSLDTRNGNGYTF. The CDR3 bases are TGTGCCAGCAGTTTAGACACCAGAAATGGAAATGGCTACACCTTC.

This clonotype was recorded at least ten times. The chain recombines TRBV18 with TRBJ1-1, with a tentative D call TRBD1 (5 bases). The germline gives CDR1 KGHSH, CDR2 LQKENI. The CDR3 contains 13 residues. V was clipped by 5 bases and J by 11 bases, with 18 bases between them. The CDR3 bases are TGTGCCAGCTCAGGAGGGGCCGGGACCGGGGCTTTCTTT. Its translation is CASSGGAGTGAFF.

The sample holds a few counts of this clonotype. J is TRBJ2-1 and V is TRBV10-3; 15 nucleotides align to TRBD2. The length of the CDR3 is 16 residues. The junction had 5 bases not matched to a gene; V was cut back by 3 bases and J by 8 bases. Germline V gene data show CDR1 as ENHRY and CDR2 as SYGVKD. The CDR3 DNA follows: TGTGCCATCAGTGATGGGGGACTAGCGGGAGGCTATGAGCAGTTCTTC. Its translation is CAISDGGLAGGYEQFF.

The chain joins TRBV5-1 to TRBJ2-3; TRBD2 is a possible D gene (6 bases). Trimming removed 1 base at V and 1 base at J, with 10 bases between. The CDR3 loop spans 15 amino acids. The germline V gene encodes CDR1 SGHRS and CDR2 YFSETQ. The chain's CDR3 is CASSLRERGTDTQYF. CDR3 DNA: TGCGCCAGCAGCTTGCGGGAGAGGGGCACAGATACGCAGTATTTT.

This clonotype has ten or more counts. This chain connects TRBV2 to TRBJ1-4; the match to TRBD1 covers 9 bases. This CDR3 contains 16 residues. J lost 8 bases, V lost 7 bases, and 14 bases had no gene match. Germline V gene sequence: CDR1 SNHLY, CDR2 FYNNEI. DNA for the CDR3: TGTGCCAGCACCTCTACCCGGCACAGGGGGCGAGAAAAACTGTTTTTT. The encoded protein is CASTSTRHRGREKLFF.

The sample holds a few counts of this clonotype. The chain has TRBV20-1 and TRBJ2-7; TRBD2 is a possible D gene (5 bases). CDR3 length: 12 residues. Germline assignment: CDR1 DFQATT and CDR2 SNEGSKA (reference sequence). The V end was cut by 6 bases, the J end by 6 bases, with 15 bases between. This CDR3 reads CSAAEGGFEQYF. The CDR3 DNA reads as TGCAGTGCCGCAGAAGGAGGTTTCGAGCAGTACTTC.

This clonotype was observed a handful of times. This chain connects TRBV30 to TRBJ2-7; the match to TRBD1 covers 7 bases. The CDR3 totals 14 residues. Germline V gives CDR1 GTSNPN, CDR2 SVGIG (reference sequence). With 0 bases clipped from V and 3 bases from J, the junction kept 5 bases outside the gene matches. The CDR3 DNA follows: TGTGCCTGGAGTGTACTGGACAGGAGCTACGAGCAGTACTTC. Translated: CAWSVLDRSYEQYF.

This clonotype was recorded many times. This rearrangement joins TRBV27 to TRBJ1-5, with a tentative D call TRBD1 (6 bases). The CDR3 length is 13 residues. In germline, CDR1 is MNHEY, CDR2 SMNVEV (reference sequence). The germline V and J ends were trimmed by 5 bases and 4 bases, with 9 bases remaining between them. Written as DNA, the CDR3 is TGTGCCAGCAGTACCCAGGGGAATCAGCCCCAGCATTTT. It codes for CASSTQGNQPQHF.

V usage is TRBV20-1 and J usage is TRBJ1-2, with 9 bases matching TRBD1. The V segment lost 4 bases and the J segment 12 bases; nucleotides outside the gene matches: 3. The CDR3 extends over 10 amino acids. Germline V gene lookup returns CDR1 DFQATT and CDR2 SNEGSKA (reference sequence). The CDR3 is CSAMWTGDTF. CDR3 nucleotides: TGCAGTGCTATGTGGACAGGGGACACCTTC.

This clonotype was counted between two and nine times. V gene TRBV14 combines with J gene TRBJ2-5; TRBD2 aligns across 9 bases. The CDR3 consists of 16 residues. From germline, CDR1 is SGHDN and CDR2 FVKESK. V lost 3 bases, J lost 6 bases, and 11 bases stayed unmatched. The CDR3 coding sequence is TGTGCCAGCAGCCACTCTAGCGGGACCCTTACCAAGACCCAGTACTTC. Translating gives CASSHSSGTLTKTQYF.